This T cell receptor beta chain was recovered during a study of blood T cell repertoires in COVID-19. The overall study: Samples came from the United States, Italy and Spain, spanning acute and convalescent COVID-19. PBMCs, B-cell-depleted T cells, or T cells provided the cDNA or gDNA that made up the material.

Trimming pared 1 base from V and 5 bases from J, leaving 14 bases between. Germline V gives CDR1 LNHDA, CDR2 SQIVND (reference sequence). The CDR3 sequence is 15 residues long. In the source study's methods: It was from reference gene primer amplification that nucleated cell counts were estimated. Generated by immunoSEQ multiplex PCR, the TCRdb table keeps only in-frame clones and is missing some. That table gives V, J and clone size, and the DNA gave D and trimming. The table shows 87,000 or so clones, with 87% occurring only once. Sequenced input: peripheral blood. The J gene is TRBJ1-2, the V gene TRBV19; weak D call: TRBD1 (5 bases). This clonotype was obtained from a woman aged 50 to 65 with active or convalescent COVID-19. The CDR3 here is CASSIGDGRTYGYTF. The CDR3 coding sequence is TGTGCCAGTAGTATAGGGGACGGGAGGACTTATGGCTACACCTTC.